These 8 T cell receptor beta chains came from one sample sequenced in a study of blood T cell repertoires in COVID-19. This table comes from immunoSEQ multiplex PCR, and its TCRdb copy is limited to in-frame clones, with some not included. Seen here are tens of thousands of clones, about 83% observed once, and the top ten hold 5.5% to 7.5%. Sequencing used peripheral blood. These receptors all stem from a woman older than 75 with acute or convalescent COVID-19.

V gene TRBV12-3 or TRBV12-4 combines with J gene TRBJ1-2; D not resolved. V lost 2 bases, J lost 2 bases, and 6 bases lay in between. This CDR3 has 13 residues. CDR3 nucleotides: TGTGCCAGCAGTTTAAACGGGAACTATGGCTACACCTTC. Translated, it gives CASSLNGNYGYTF.

The rearrangement joins TRBV6-4 to TRBJ2-3; 7 bases align to TRBD2. Trimming cost V 5 bases and J 3 bases; bases outside gene matches: 2. CDR3 length: 13 residues. Per germline, CDR1 MRHNA and CDR2 SNTAGT. CDR3 nucleotides: TGTGCCAGCAGTCGGGACTATACAGATACGCAGTATTTT. Amino acid sequence: CASSRDYTDTQYF.

The V call is TRBV6-1, the J call TRBJ1-3; TRBD1 might be the D (6 bases). Trimming left V 4 bases short and J 0 bases short, with 13 bases between. The CDR3 is made up of 16 amino acids. CDR1 and CDR2 from the germline V gene are MNHNS and SASEGT. The CDR3 loop is CASSVTGETSGNTIYF. As DNA, the CDR3 is TGTGCCAGCAGTGTGACAGGAGAGACCTCTGGAAACACCATATATTTT.

The chain couples TRBV19 to TRBJ1-5, with a weak D call TRBD1 (6 bases). The CDR3 covers 13 residues. The V gene's germline CDR1 is LNHDA and CDR2 SQIVND (reference sequence). V was cut by 4 bases and J by 6 bases, with 10 bases left in between. The CDR3 loop reads CASSKTGTQPQHF. As DNA, the CDR3 is TGTGCCAGTAGTAAAACAGGGACTCAGCCCCAGCATTTT.

CDR3 sequence (DNA): TGTGCCAGCAGTCACCGGAGGGACGGCAACTTACAAGAGACCCAGTACTTC. Its protein is CASSHRRDGNLQETQYF. V and J are TRBV6-2 or TRBV6-3 and TRBJ2-5, with D possibly TRBD2 on 6 matching bases. The CDR3 contains 17 residues. The germline CDR1 and CDR2 sequences are MNHEY and SVGEGT. The V end was cut by 5 bases, the J end by 2 bases, with 21 bases between.

J is TRBJ2-3 and V is TRBV3-1 (or the pseudogene TRBV3-2), with TRBD2 matching 11 bases. The CDR3 has 17 amino acids. The V and J ends lost 3 bases and 6 bases, in that order; junction bases with no gene match: 11. Looked up from germline, CDR1 is LGHDT and CDR2 is YNNKEL (reference sequence). The CDR3 is CASSQLLAGGRSDTQYF. Written as DNA, the CDR3 is TGTGCCAGCAGCCAGCTATTAGCGGGGGGGCGGTCGGATACGCAGTATTTT.

The chain links TRBV5-4 to TRBJ2-5; TRBD1 agrees at 8 bases. Germline trimming cut 3 bases from V and 5 bases from J; bases unmatched to any gene: 9. The germline V gene encodes CDR1 SGHNT and CDR2 YYREEE (reference sequence). This CDR3 spans 15 amino acids. Written as DNA, the CDR3 is TGTGCCAGCAGCTCCGGACAGGGACCTTGGGAGACCCAGTACTTC. Its translation: CASSSGQGPWETQYF.

This chain links TRBV7-2 with TRBJ1-4; D possibly corresponds to TRBD1 (6 bases). The germline gives CDR1 SGHTA, CDR2 FQGNSA. The CDR3 has 15 residues. Trimming took 5 bases from V and 11 from J, leaving 21 bases between them. The CDR3 bases are TGTGCCAGCAGCGTAGGGTCAGGGGACACGAGGAAACTGTTTTTT. Residues: CASSVGSGDTRKLFF.